These 6 T cell receptor beta chains came from one sample sequenced in a study of cytotoxic CD8 clonotypes in ibrutinib-treated CLL. Some clones are missing from TCRdb's copy, which holds only in-frame ones; the method was immunoSEQ multiplex PCR. The sample shows 130,000 to 150,000 clones, 75% to 85% of them seen only once. The source material was PBMCs, sampled after 12 months of ibrutinib treatment. Receptors originate from a human donor with chronic lymphocytic leukemia.

This chain uses TRBV6-8 with TRBJ2-2; the D gene is possibly TRBD2 (5 bases). This CDR3 contains 15 residues. Trimming shortened V by 8 bases and J by 0 bases, and 13 bases separated the two germline ends. Germline values: CDR1 MNHGY, CDR2 SAAAGT. CDR3 nucleotide sequence: TGTGCCAGCCCCCCCCCGGGATCGAACACCGGGGAGCTGTTTTTT. Amino acid sequence: CASPPPGSNTGELFF.

The chain employs TRBV6-1 and TRBJ2-1; D possibly corresponds to TRBD2 (6 bases). The CDR3 has 14 residues. Germline V gene data show CDR1 as MNHNS and CDR2 as SASEGT. The germline V and J ends were trimmed by 4 bases and 6 bases, with 13 bases remaining between them. CDR3 protein: CASSVREWANEQFF. CDR3 nucleotide sequence: TGTGCCAGCAGTGTGCGGGAATGGGCCAATGAGCAGTTCTTC.

The V and J genes are TRBV7-9 and TRBJ2-2; D remains ambiguous. This CDR3 is 12 amino acids long. Trimming cost V 3 bases and J 3 bases, with 2 bases left between them. Germline loops: CDR1 SEHNR, CDR2 FQNEAQ (reference sequence). CDR3 DNA sequence: TGTGCCAGCAGCTTCTACACCGGGGAGCTGTTTTTT. Protein sequence: CASSFYTGELFF. The full variable domain, rest sourced from reference TRBV7-9 and TRBJ2-2, is DTGVSQNPRHKITKRGQNVTFRCDPISEHNRLYWYRQTLGQGPEFLTYFQNEAQLEKSRLLSDRFSAERPKGSFSTLEIQRTEQGDSAMYLCASSFYTGELFFGEGSRLTVL.

This clone appeared a few times. The CDR3 DNA is TGTGCCAGTAGTATATACAGATATGGCTACACCTTC. Its translation is CASSIYRYGYTF. V gene TRBV19 combines with J gene TRBJ1-2; D not resolved. V gave up 2 bases and J gave up 5 bases, with 6 bases separating them. The germline V gene encodes CDR1 LNHDA and CDR2 SQIVND (reference sequence). CDR3 length equals 12 residues.

CDR3 amino acids: CASSHSAGANTGELFF. CDR3 DNA sequence: TGCGCCAGCAGCCATTCAGCGGGGGCGAACACCGGGGAGCTGTTTTTT. The rearrangement joins TRBV4-3 to TRBJ2-2, with 8 bases fitting TRBD2. This CDR3 is built from 16 residues. CDR1 and CDR2 (germline): LGHNA, YSLEER. Unmatched junction bases numbered 3, after V lost 3 bases and J lost 0 bases.

The rearrangement joins TRBV6-1 to TRBJ1-3; a weak D match, TRBD1 (5 bases). Germline values: CDR1 MNHNS, CDR2 SASEGT. The CDR3 length is 12 residues. Trimming removed 7 bases at V and 3 bases at J, with 7 bases between. The CDR3 DNA sequence: TGTGCCAGCAAGCAGGGTGGAAACACCATATATTTT. Translation: CASKQGGNTIYF.